The next 4 T cell receptor beta chains were all read from a single sample in a study of response to subunit inactivated influenza vaccine listed by TCRdb under 2018. Preparation of the library involved RT-PCR. Sequencing was performed on an Illumina HiSeq 2500. TCRdb cleaned the public reads at Q25 with fastp, built clones with MiXCR and kept in-frame beta chains. Merged by CDR3 protein, the rows form single entries marked with the most common genes and DNA. The sample table records 800,000 to 1,000,000 distinct CDR3 sequences; approximately 21% of these occur just once. The ten largest clones take up about a tenth of the sample. Sequences were derived from PBMCs from blood, sampled 5 days after vaccination. Source of these receptors: a man over 45 who received an inactivated influenza vaccine. Donor details come from another sample of the same person, matched by shared clones.

The table lists this clonotype with a few counts. The chain recombines TRBV7-2 with TRBJ2-3; D gene uncertain. The CDR3 has 13 amino acids. Trimming stripped 5 bases from V and 4 bases from J, with 10 bases between. Germline-derived CDR1 and CDR2 are SGHTA and FQGNSA. The CDR3 DNA reads TGTGCCAGCAGCAGAAATTCGCCAGATACGCAGTATTTT. Encoded protein: CASSRNSPDTQYF.

A few counts support this clonotype. The chain carries TRBV7-2 and TRBJ2-4, with D unresolved. Per germline, CDR1 SGHTA and CDR2 FQGNSA. This CDR3 contains 14 residues. V lost 0 bases and J 13 bases, leaving 16 bases between the germline ends. The DNA for the CDR3 is TGTGCCAGCAGCTTAGCGGATACAGTCCTCAACCAGTACTTC. Protein sequence: CASSLADTVLNQYF.

The chain joins TRBV4-2 to TRBJ2-7; 11 bases are shared with TRBD2. After removal of 4 bases from V and 4 bases from J, the junction contained 12 bases not matched to a gene. The germline V gene has CDR1 LGHNA and CDR2 YNFKEQ. The CDR3 length is 17 residues. The CDR3 region has the DNA TGTGCCAGCAGCCCCTCCCAGACTAGCGGGATAGGGTACGAGCAGTACTTC. It encodes CASSPSQTSGIGYEQYF.

This rearrangement joins TRBV21-1 to TRBJ1-5; TRBD1, as called in the table, went unchecked against the DNA. TRBV21-1 is classified as a pseudogene. This CDR3 comprises 20 residues. The CDR3, as DNA: TGTGCCAGCAGCAAAGCGCAGGGACAGGGCGACGATTATAGCAATCAGCCCCAGCATTTT. This sequence encodes CASSKAQGQGDDYSNQPQHF.